The 6 T cell receptor beta chains reported below all come from one sample, sequenced in a study of shared clonotypes between healthy human individuals. The method was immunoSEQ multiplex PCR; TCRdb's version includes in-frame clones alone and lacks a portion of them. This repertoire shows 850,000 to 1,200,000 clones, about 75% found once; its top ten account for about 1.5%. The source material was memory CD4+ T cells sorted from blood. Subset meaning: CD45RA-negative fraction. These TCRs come from a man between 18 and 35 years old in good health.

The J gene is TRBJ2-6, the V gene TRBV7-9, with 11 positions matching TRBD1. Germline trimming cut 3 bases from V and 0 bases from J; bases unmatched to any gene: 7. CDR3 size: 19 residues. Germline CDR1 is SEHNR and CDR2 is FQNEAQ (reference sequence). CDR3 amino acids: CASSLRGTGGFSGANVLTF. The DNA for the CDR3 is TGTGCCAGCAGCTTGCGCGGGACAGGGGGGTTCTCTGGGGCCAACGTCCTGACTTTC.

The chain combines TRBV5-4 with TRBJ2-7; D remains ambiguous. Between the trimmed V and J ends, which lost 2 bases and 2 bases, there was a span of 11 bases. The CDR3 is 14 amino acids. Germline values: CDR1 SGHNT, CDR2 YYREEE (reference sequence). CDR3 coding DNA: TGTGCCAGCAGCTTTGCTTCGCAGACCTACGAGCAGTACTTC. It is translated as CASSFASQTYEQYF.

This clone was found a few times. The chain couples TRBV5-4 to TRBJ2-7; a weak D match, TRBD2 (5 bases). V dropped 4 bases and J dropped 10 bases, with 15 bases sitting between them. The germline V gene encodes CDR1 SGHNT and CDR2 YYREEE (reference sequence). This CDR3 contains 12 residues. The CDR3 coding sequence is TGTGCCAGCAGCCCTCCCGGAGGTGTCCAGTACTTC. This translates into CASSPPGGVQYF.

The chain couples TRBV6-5 to TRBJ2-3, with D possibly called TRBD1 or TRBD2 (5 bases each). The CDR3 consists of 14 residues. The V end was cut by 7 bases, the J end by 4 bases, with 15 bases between. Germline CDR1 and CDR2: MNHEY and SVGAGI. This chain's CDR3 is CASKGGPGPDTQYF. The CDR3, as DNA: TGTGCCAGCAAAGGTGGCCCGGGGCCAGATACGCAGTATTTT.

The genes are TRBV7-2 and TRBJ2-1; D is possibly TRBD2 (6 bases). This CDR3 spans 15 amino acids. The ends were cut back, 2 bases at V and 7 bases at J, with 15 bases in the middle. Per the germline V gene, CDR1 is SGHTA and CDR2 is FQGNSA. The CDR3 sequence is CASSLLAGTLNEQFF. The CDR3 DNA reads TGTGCCAGCAGCTTACTGGCGGGGACTTTAAATGAGCAGTTCTTC. Full variable domain (remainder filled in from reference TRBV7-2 and TRBJ2-1): GAGVSQSPSNKVTEKGKDVELRCDPISGHTALYWYRQSLGQGLEFLIYFQGNSAPDKSGLPSDRFSAERTGGSVSTLTIQRTQQEDSAVYLCASSLLAGTLNEQFFGPGTRLTVL.

A few counts support this clone. The CDR3 DNA sequence: TGTGCCAGCAGTAAGGTTAACTATGGCTACACCTTC. It is translated as CASSKVNYGYTF. The gene calls are TRBV2 and TRBJ1-2; unclear D gene. This CDR3 has 12 amino acids. Per germline, CDR1 SNHLY and CDR2 FYNNEI. V shed 5 bases and J shed 1 base, with 5 bases lying between them.